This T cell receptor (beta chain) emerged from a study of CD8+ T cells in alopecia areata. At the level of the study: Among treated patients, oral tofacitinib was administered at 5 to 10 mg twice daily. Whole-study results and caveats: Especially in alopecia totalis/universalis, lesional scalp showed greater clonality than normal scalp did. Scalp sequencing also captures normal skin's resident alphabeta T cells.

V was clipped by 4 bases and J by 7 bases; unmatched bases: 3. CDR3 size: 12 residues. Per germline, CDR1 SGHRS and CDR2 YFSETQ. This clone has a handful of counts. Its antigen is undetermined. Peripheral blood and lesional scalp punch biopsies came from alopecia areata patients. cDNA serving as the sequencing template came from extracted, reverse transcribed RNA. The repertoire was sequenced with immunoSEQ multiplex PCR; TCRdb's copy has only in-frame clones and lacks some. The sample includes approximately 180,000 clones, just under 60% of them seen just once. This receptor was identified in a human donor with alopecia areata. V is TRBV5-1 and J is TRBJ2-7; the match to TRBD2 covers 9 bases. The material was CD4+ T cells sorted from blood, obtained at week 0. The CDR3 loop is CASSLTSGEQYF. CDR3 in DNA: TGCGCCAGCAGCCTTACTAGCGGGGAGCAGTACTTC.